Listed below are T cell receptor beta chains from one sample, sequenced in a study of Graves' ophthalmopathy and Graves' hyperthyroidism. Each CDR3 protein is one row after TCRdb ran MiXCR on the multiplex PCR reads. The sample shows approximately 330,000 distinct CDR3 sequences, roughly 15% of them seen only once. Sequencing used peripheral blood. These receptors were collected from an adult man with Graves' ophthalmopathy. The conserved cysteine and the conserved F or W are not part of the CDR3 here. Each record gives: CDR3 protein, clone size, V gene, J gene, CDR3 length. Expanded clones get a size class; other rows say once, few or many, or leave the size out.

ASSPLTGTYEQY	many	TRBV5-8	TRBJ2-7	12
ASSFLFSASHQETQY	NA	TRBV12-3/TRBV12-4	TRBJ2-5	15
ASTGGGTGSTEAF	many	TRBV18	TRBJ1-1	13
ASSLGTGGPTEAF	many	TRBV6-1	TRBJ1-1	13
SVGFPYTGELF	NA	TRBV29-1	TRBJ2-2	11
ASSPGYGAPNTEAF	many	TRBV11-2	TRBJ1-1	14
ASSATGVGKNIQY	many	TRBV7-2	TRBJ2-4	13
ASSYSDSRNTIY	many	TRBV6-5	TRBJ1-3	12
ASHGLAGVRGGELF	many	TRBV6-1	TRBJ2-2	14
ASQQWGPEAF	many	TRBV25-1	TRBJ1-1	10
ASSHLQGPSYEQY	many	TRBV4-1	TRBJ2-7	13
ASSLRPSADEQY	many	TRBV3-1	TRBJ2-7	12
ASRLRGVLQETQY	many	TRBV19	TRBJ2-5	13
ASRGYAYEQY	many	TRBV6-5	TRBJ2-7	10
ASKRGGGYGYT	many	TRBV6-5	TRBJ1-2	11
ASSVGPSQETQY	many	TRBV2	TRBJ2-5	12
ASTLSRTYGYT	many	TRBV28	TRBJ1-2	11
ASSYRRGDTGELF	NA	TRBV6-5	TRBJ2-2	13
ASSVVVESTQY	many	TRBV9	TRBJ2-3	11
ASWKPGQKPPGELF	few	TRBV19	TRBJ2-2	14
ASSTMSDGGSHYEQY	many	TRBV19	TRBJ2-7	15
ASSYQAYGYT	many	TRBV6-2/TRBV6-3	TRBJ1-2	10
ASSVGSGAAGSPLH	many	TRBV9	TRBJ1-6	14
ASSIADRNSYEQY	many	TRBV19	TRBJ2-7	13
ASRSGPQGVEAF	many	TRBV12-3/TRBV12-4	TRBJ1-1	12
ASAERSISGQETQY	many	TRBV6-2/TRBV6-3	TRBJ2-5	14
ASSYVEGYGYT	many	TRBV6-5	TRBJ1-2	11
ASSYSTSGRFSYEQY	NA	TRBV6-2/TRBV6-3	TRBJ2-7	15
ASSSGGQLNYGYT	few	TRBV28	TRBJ1-2	13
ASSLTGSGGYT	few	TRBV12-3/TRBV12-4	TRBJ1-2	11
ASSSGAGNYEQY	many	TRBV19	TRBJ2-7	12
ASSQGQGGINTGELF	NA	TRBV12-3/TRBV12-4	TRBJ2-2	15
ASSDPNLRANSPLH	few	TRBV2	TRBJ1-6	14
ASRTGGRIQY	many	TRBV12-3/TRBV12-4	TRBJ2-4	10
ASSRQGTVYGYT	NA	TRBV12-3/TRBV12-4	TRBJ1-2	12
ASRPGLYWQAF	many	TRBV2	TRBJ1-1	11
ASSDGDVGYT	many	TRBV12-3/TRBV12-4	TRBJ1-2	10
ASSLFPPGQAYNEQF	many	TRBV11-2	TRBJ2-1	15
ASSLWGGENTGELF	many	TRBV27	TRBJ2-2	14
ASSEYLAISGANVLI	few	TRBV25-1	TRBJ2-6	15
ASSLKYPGLASETQY	many	TRBV13	TRBJ2-5	15
ASSEAQETQY	many	TRBV6-1	TRBJ2-5	10
ASSFGGGSTGELF	few	TRBV5-1	TRBJ2-2	13
ASSYGRDNTEAF	many	TRBV6-2/TRBV6-3	TRBJ1-1	12
ASTWDNSNQPQH	NA	TRBV6-2/TRBV6-3	TRBJ1-5	12
SVVSGTEAF	NA	TRBV29-1	TRBJ1-1	9
ATSDPGQGALGDTQY	many	TRBV24-1	TRBJ2-3	15
ASSANSILGYT	many	TRBV7-2	TRBJ1-2	11
ASSFRDRGPYHGYT	many	TRBV12-3/TRBV12-4	TRBJ1-2	14
ASSQGVDSNYGYT	many	TRBV4-1	TRBJ1-2	13
SARGRDIYTEAF	many	TRBV20-1	TRBJ1-1	12
ASSPLSPKVGDQY	many	TRBV18	TRBJ2-5	13
AWKSGERYGYT	many	TRBV30	TRBJ1-2	11
SARVSVQETQY	many	TRBV20-1	TRBJ2-5	11
ASSQPDREDGYT	many	TRBV7-9	TRBJ1-2	12